This record looks at one T cell receptor beta chain sequence and its context. Its specific antigen is unknown. Base qualities are not provided; no much larger clone lies one nucleotide away. Peripheral blood CD8+ and CD4+ T cells from healthy donors, Susac syndrome patients and multiple sclerosis patients were profiled using high-throughput TCR beta sequencing. Treatment-naive patients with stable or active relapsing-remitting disease fulfilling revised McDonald criteria were used as multiple sclerosis controls. Bulk CD8+ and CD4+ T cells were purified by magnetic negative isolation, while CD8+ TEMRA cells were enriched using FACS. Blood was collected in EDTA tubes and processed within 24 hours, with PBMCs isolated through density gradient centrifugation. PBMCs intended for TCR sequencing were frozen in liquid nitrogen and were later thawed in a 37 degrees C water bath. The sorted or isolated CD4+, CD8+ and CD8+ TEMRA cells had a purity of 90% or higher.

The data originate from a study of CD8 T cells in Susac syndrome (dated by TCRdb to between 2018 and 2021). For context, the study as a whole: Repertoire sequencing was used to test whether CD8+ T cell activation and differentiation in Susac syndrome was antigen driven. Paper-wide results and their limitations: The study acknowledged that relatively few individuals were included in the TCR sequencing and HLA analysis.

RNA was extracted with the RNeasy kit and roughly 0.5 to 1 ug was reverse transcribed using random hexamers. The immunoSEQ multiplex PCR assay, covering 54 Vbeta and 13 Jbeta segments, was used to amplify TCR beta CDR3 regions. Bias from PCR amplification was corrected by using a synthetic template baseline for primer optimization and for computational correction. As for how the authors treated the data: Only productive sequences were kept, with reads annotated to V, D and J genes according to IMGT and analyzed in immunoSEQ Analyzer. Clonality was computed as one minus Shannon entropy normalized by log2 of the number of productive unique sequences. For each patient and control, public and private clones were evaluated among the 100 most prevalent clones. Susac-specific clones were defined as absent from healthy and MS cohorts, about 1,100 published viral clones and other ImmuneACCESS disease sequences. TCRdb took the public reads, trimmed them with fastp at Q25, ran MiXCR for clone calling and kept in-frame beta chains. Each entry is one CDR3 protein sequence, shown with its most common DNA and genes. The V and J calls come from TCRdb's annotation, not from the publication. The sample yields roughly 200,000 distinct CDR3 sequences; under 97% were counted once. 0.093% of the sample belongs to the ten largest clones.

The sequence was obtained from a human donor with multiple sclerosis. The sample consisted of CD4+ T cells from PBMCs.

The CDR3 reads CASSVEDRADQPQHF. The DNA sequence is TGTGCCAGCAGCGTAGAGGACAGGGCGGATCAGCCCCAGCATTTT. The rearrangement combines TRBV9 with TRBJ1-5; TRBD1 lines up with 8 middle nucleotides. V is pruned by 0 bases and J by 5 bases, leaving 4 bases of the junction without a gene match. Sequences SGDLS (CDR1) and YYNGEE (CDR2) are obtained from the germline V gene. Taken from cysteine to phenylalanine, the CDR3 has 15 residues. The DNA shown is the 45-base CDR3, in frame from base 1.